This is a list of T cell receptor beta chains from one sample in a study of T-cell reconstitution after alpha-beta-depleted transplantation in children. TCRdb ran MiXCR on the PCR reads and lists one entry per CDR3 protein. The sample yields about 540,000 distinct CDR3 sequences, approximately 20% seen once. Sample: PBMCs from the stem cell graft donor, taken from the stem cell graft. The receptors stem from a human donor who donated a stem cell graft to a child with acute lymphoblastic leukemia. CDR3s include the opening cysteine and the closing phenylalanine or tryptophan. Each record gives: J gene, V gene, D gene, CDR3 length, clone size, CDR3 DNA, CDR3 protein. The D gene is left open where the match is weak. Clone size is given for some rows only: seen once, a few or many times, or a class if the clone is expanded.

TRBJ2-7	TRBV20-1	TRBD1	13	NA	TGCAGTGCTAGGACAGGGTACTCCTACGAGCAGTACTTC	CSARTGYSYEQYF
TRBJ1-1	TRBV29-1	NA	12	few	TGCAGCGTTGGAGACCCGAACACTGAAGCTTTCTTT	CSVGDPNTEAFF
TRBJ2-1	TRBV2	TRBD2	14	few	TGTGCCACCGAAGCGGGAGGGGGGAGAGTTGAGCAGTTCTTC	CATEAGGGRVEQFF
TRBJ2-6	TRBV19	TRBD1	17	NA	TGTGCCAGTAGTATTTATGGGACAGGGGCCGGGGCCAACGTCCTGACTTTC	CASSIYGTGAGANVLTF
TRBJ2-5	TRBV2	TRBD1	13	NA	TGTGCCAGCAGTACAGGGGGTTGGGAGACCCAGTACTTC	CASSTGGWETQYF
TRBJ2-1	TRBV5-8	TRBD2	16	NA	TGTGCCAGCAGCTTGTTCCTAGCGGGACCCTACAATGAGCAGTTCTTC	CASSLFLAGPYNEQFF
TRBJ2-7	TRBV25-1	TRBD2	21	few	TGTGCCAGCAGTGAACGCGGACAGATTGAAACCGGGACTAGTTTTACCTACGAGCAGTACTTC	CASSERGQIETGTSFTYEQYF
TRBJ2-3	TRBV7-9	TRBD2	15	few	TGTGCCAGCAGCTCGACTAGCGGGAGCGGAGATACGCAGTATTTT	CASSSTSGSGDTQYF
TRBJ1-3	TRBV20-1	NA	14	NA	TGCAGTGCCTGGGACCTTGACTCTGGAAACACCATATATTTT	CSAWDLDSGNTIYF
TRBJ1-4	TRBV20-1	NA	13	NA	TGCAGTGCTAGACTCCAGGGTACCGAAAAACTGTTTTTT	CSARLQGTEKLFF
TRBJ1-2	TRBV12-3/TRBV12-4	NA	13	many	TGTGCCAGCAGTTTAGGGCTTAACTATGGCTACACCTTC	CASSLGLNYGYTF
TRBJ1-1	TRBV7-8	NA	15	NA	TGTGCCAGCAGCTTAGTGGGGGCCTCGAACACTGAAGCTTTCTTT	CASSLVGASNTEAFF
TRBJ2-7	TRBV5-1	NA	13	many	TGCGCCAGCAGTCCCTTGACAGGCTACGAGCAGTACTTC	CASSPLTGYEQYF
TRBJ2-1	TRBV9	TRBD2	16	NA	TGTGCCAGCAGCCCCATAAGCGGGAGGGCCTACAATGAGCAGTTCTTC	CASSPISGRAYNEQFF